Each of the 9 T cell receptor beta chains below was sequenced from the same sample in a study of OX40 agonist ivuxolimab in advanced cancers. The method was immunoSEQ multiplex PCR; TCRdb's version includes in-frame clones alone and lacks a portion of them. The sample consists of 11,000 or so clones, approximately 80% of them appearing once. Sequencing was performed on CD4+ or CD8+ T cells sorted from blood, taken in a trial of the OX40 agonist ivuxolimab. These receptors all come from an adult with an advanced solid tumor such as melanoma, head and neck, liver or kidney cancer.

CDR3 region: CASSGVDYNEQFF. CDR3 sequence (DNA): TGCGCCAGCAGTGGGGTCGACTACAATGAGCAGTTCTTC. The chain is built from TRBV10-1 and TRBJ2-1; D is unclear. The V gene lost 4 bases and the J gene lost 3 bases, with 7 bases spanning the gap. Per germline, CDR1 WNHNN and CDR2 SYGVQD (reference sequence). The length of the CDR3 is 13 residues.

The rearrangement uses TRBV6-5 and TRBJ2-5; D is uncertain. The J call may be incorrect, as the DNA end agrees better with TRBJ2-7. The CDR3 has 12 residues. Germline V lookup: CDR1 MNHEY, CDR2 SVGAGI. Written as DNA, the CDR3 is TGTGCCAGCAGTCACACAGCTTACGAGCAGTACTTC. Translation: CASSHTAYEQYF.

The chain couples TRBV5-4 to TRBJ2-2; unclear D gene. CDR3 length equals 12 residues. The germline CDR1 and CDR2 sequences are SGHNT and YYREEE (reference sequence). The ends were cut back, 0 bases at V and 7 bases at J, with 4 bases in the middle. CDR3 in DNA: TGTGCCAGCAGCTTGGCCCTCGGGGAGCTGTTTTTT. It codes for CASSLALGELFF.

The gene calls are TRBV7-9 and TRBJ2-7; D call uncertain. The length of the CDR3 is 11 residues. V was clipped by 4 bases and J by 1 base, with 2 bases between them. Germline CDR1 SEHNR, CDR2 FQNEAQ (reference sequence). The CDR3 sequence is CASSWSYEQYF. CDR3 DNA sequence: TGTGCCAGCAGCTGGTCCTACGAGCAGTACTTC.

CDR3 nucleotide sequence: TGTGCTAGTGGTTTGGTCCTGCGTCAACAGGGAAAAAGGCAGTTCTTC. Its protein is CASGLVLRQQGKRQFF. V and J are TRBV12-5 and TRBJ2-1; a possible D gene is TRBD1 (6 bases). The germline CDR1 and CDR2 sequences are LGHNT and FRNRAP. CDR3 size: 16 residues. V was clipped by 0 bases and J by 12 bases, with 21 bases between them.

This rearrangement joins TRBV11-2 to TRBJ1-1, with a possible D match to TRBD1 (6 bases). V lost 3 bases and J lost 2, with 13 bases in between. This CDR3 comprises 15 residues. CDR1 and CDR2 (germline): SGHAT, FQNNGV. The CDR3 coding sequence is TGTGCCAGCAGCTTCTTCAGGGGAGATAACACTGAAGCTTTCTTT. This gives the protein CASSFFRGDNTEAFF.

Only a few counts were recorded for this clone. V and J are TRBV4-1 and TRBJ1-1; no clear D gene. V shed 1 base and J shed 7 bases, with 13 bases lying between them. Germline V gene data show CDR1 as MGHRA and CDR2 as YSYEKL. This CDR3 has 14 residues. The CDR3 sequence: CASSQVTAPREAFF. The DNA for the CDR3 is TGCGCCAGCAGCCAAGTAACAGCCCCACGTGAAGCTTTCTTT.

This rearrangement joins TRBV19 to TRBJ2-1, with 9 positions matching TRBD2. The J segment lost 2 bases and the V segment lost 3 bases, leaving 8 bases of the junction unmatched. The CDR3 spans 17 residues. Looked up from germline, CDR1 is LNHDA and CDR2 is SQIVND (reference sequence). The DNA of the CDR3 is TGTGCCAGTAGTATTAGTCCTAGCGGGGTTCCCTACAATGAGCAGTTCTTC. It codes for CASSISPSGVPYNEQFF.

This clone occurred once. The J gene is TRBJ2-7, the V gene TRBV4-1; 7 nucleotides align to TRBD1. Germline loops: CDR1 MGHRA, CDR2 YSYEKL. The CDR3 loop spans 15 amino acids. With 2 bases clipped from V and 3 bases from J, the junction kept 7 bases outside the gene matches. CDR3 nucleotide sequence: TGCGCCAGCAGCCAATTGACAGGGTCTTTCTACGAGCAGTACTTC. Translating gives CASSQLTGSFYEQYF.